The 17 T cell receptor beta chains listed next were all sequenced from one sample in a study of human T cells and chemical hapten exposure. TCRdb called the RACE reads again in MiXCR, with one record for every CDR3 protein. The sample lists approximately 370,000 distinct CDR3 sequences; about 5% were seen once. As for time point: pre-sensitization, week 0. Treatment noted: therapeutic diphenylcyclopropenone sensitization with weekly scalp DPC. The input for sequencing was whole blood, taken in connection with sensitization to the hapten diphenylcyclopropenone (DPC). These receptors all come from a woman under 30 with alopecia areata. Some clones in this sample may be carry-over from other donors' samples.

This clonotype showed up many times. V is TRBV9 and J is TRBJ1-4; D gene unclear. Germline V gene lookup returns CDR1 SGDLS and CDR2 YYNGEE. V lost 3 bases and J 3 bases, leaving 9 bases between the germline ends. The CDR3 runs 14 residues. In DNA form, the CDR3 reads TGTGCCAGCAGCGGGGAAGGATCTAATGAAAAACTGTTTTTT. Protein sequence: CASSGEGSNEKLFF. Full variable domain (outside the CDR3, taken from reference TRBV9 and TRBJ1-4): DSGVTQTPKHLITATGQRVTLRCSPRSGDLSVYWYQQSLDQGLQFLIQYYNGEERAKGNILERFSAQQFPDLHSELNLSSLELGDSALYFCASSGEGSNEKLFFGSGTQLSVL.

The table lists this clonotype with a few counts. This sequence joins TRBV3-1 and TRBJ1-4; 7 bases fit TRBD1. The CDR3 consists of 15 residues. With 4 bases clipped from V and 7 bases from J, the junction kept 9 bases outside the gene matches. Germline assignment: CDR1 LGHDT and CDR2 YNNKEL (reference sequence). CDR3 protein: CASSLLRGDGEKLFF. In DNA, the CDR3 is TGTGCCAGCAGCCTCCTCAGGGGGGATGGTGAAAAACTGTTTTTT.

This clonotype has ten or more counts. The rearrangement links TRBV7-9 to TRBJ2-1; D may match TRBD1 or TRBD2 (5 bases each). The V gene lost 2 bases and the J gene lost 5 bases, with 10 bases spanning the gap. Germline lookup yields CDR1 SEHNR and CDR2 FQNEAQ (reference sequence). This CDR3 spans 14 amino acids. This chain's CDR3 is CASSLSGRDNEQFF. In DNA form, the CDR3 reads TGTGCCAGCAGCTTATCGGGACGAGACAATGAGCAGTTCTTC. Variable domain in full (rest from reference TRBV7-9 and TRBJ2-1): DTGVSQNPRHKITKRGQNVTFRCDPISEHNRLYWYRQTLGQGPEFLTYFQNEAQLEKSRLLSDRFSAERPKGSFSTLEIQRTEQGDSAMYLCASSLSGRDNEQFFGPGTRLTVL.

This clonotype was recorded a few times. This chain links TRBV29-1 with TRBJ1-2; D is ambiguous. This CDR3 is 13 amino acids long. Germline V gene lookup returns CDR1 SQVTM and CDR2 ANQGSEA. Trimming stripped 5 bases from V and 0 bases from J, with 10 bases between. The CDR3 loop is CSVLVDTNYGYTF. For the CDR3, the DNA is TGCAGCGTTTTGGTGGATACTAACTATGGCTACACCTTC.

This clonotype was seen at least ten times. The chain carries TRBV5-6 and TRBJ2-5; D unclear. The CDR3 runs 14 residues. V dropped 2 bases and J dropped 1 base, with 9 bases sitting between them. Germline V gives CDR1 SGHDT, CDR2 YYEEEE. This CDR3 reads CASSLPGVQETQYF. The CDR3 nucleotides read TGTGCCAGCAGCTTACCAGGAGTCCAAGAGACCCAGTACTTC.

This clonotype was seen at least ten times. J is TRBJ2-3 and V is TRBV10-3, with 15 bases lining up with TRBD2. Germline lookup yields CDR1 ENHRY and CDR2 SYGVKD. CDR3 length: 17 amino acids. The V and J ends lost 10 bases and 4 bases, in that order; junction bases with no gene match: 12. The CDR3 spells CATRPGLAGGRPDTQYF. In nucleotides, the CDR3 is TGTGCCACTCGACCGGGACTAGCGGGGGGACGACCAGATACGCAGTATTTT.

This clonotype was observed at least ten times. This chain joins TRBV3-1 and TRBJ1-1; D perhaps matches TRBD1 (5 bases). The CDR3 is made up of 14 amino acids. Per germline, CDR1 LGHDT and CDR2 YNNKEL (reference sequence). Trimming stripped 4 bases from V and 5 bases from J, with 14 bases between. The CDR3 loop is CASSRSRRGTEAFF. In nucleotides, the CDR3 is TGTGCCAGCAGCCGTAGTAGGAGGGGAACTGAAGCTTTCTTT.

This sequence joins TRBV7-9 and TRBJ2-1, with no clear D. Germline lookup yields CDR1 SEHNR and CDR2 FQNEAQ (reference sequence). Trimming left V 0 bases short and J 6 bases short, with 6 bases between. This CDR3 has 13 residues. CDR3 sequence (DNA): TGTGCCAGCAGCTTAGCGGCCTCCAATGAGCAGTTCTTC. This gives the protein CASSLAASNEQFF.

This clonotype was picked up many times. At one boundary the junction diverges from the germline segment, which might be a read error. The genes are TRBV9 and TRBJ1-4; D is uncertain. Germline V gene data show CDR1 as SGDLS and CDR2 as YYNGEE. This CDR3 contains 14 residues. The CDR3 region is CASSPTTFSENLFF. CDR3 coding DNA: TGTGCCAGCAGCCCTACAACCTTTTCGGAAAACCTGTTTTTT.

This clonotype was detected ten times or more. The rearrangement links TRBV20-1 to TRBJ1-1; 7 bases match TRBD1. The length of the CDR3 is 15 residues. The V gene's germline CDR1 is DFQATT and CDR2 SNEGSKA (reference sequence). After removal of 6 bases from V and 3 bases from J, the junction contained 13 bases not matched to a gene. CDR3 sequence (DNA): TGCAGTGCGGACCTACTCACAGGGGATTACACTGAAGCTTTCTTT. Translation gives CSADLLTGDYTEAFF.

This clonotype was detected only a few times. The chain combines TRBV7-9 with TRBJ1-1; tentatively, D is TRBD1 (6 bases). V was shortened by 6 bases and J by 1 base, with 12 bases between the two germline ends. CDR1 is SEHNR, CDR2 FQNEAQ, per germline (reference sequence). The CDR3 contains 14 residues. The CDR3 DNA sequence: TGTGCCAGCAGAGTGTGGGGGCAGAACACTGAAGCTTTCTTT. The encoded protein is CASRVWGQNTEAFF.

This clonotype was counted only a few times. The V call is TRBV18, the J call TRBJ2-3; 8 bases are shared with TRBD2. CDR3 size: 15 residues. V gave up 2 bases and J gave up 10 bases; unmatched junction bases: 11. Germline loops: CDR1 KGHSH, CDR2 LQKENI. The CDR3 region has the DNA TGTGCCAGCTCACCAGAGCGGGGGACGTTAGACGCGCAGTATTTT. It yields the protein CASSPERGTLDAQYF.

The CDR3 loop reads CASSLRSWDWRGNTEAFF. In DNA, the CDR3 is TGTGCCAGCAGTTTAAGAAGTTGGGACTGGAGGGGAAACACTGAAGCTTTCTTT. The rearrangement uses TRBV27 and TRBJ1-1, with D possibly matching TRBD1 (5 bases). V lost 2 bases to trimming and J lost 2 bases, with 21 bases between them. The germline V gene encodes CDR1 MNHEY and CDR2 SMNVEV (reference sequence). CDR3 length: 18 residues.

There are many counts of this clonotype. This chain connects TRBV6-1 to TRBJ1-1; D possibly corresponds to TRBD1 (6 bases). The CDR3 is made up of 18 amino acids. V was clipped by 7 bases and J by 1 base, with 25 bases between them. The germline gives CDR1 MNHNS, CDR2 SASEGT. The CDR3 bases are TGTGCCAGCAACCCCAGAAGCAGGGGTACGTCTACGAACACTGAAGCTTTCTTT. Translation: CASNPRSRGTSTNTEAFF.

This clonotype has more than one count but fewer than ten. Here the CDR3 DNA reads TGTGCCATCAGTGTTGGGTCCGACGGGTCGGAGCAGTACTTC. Amino acid sequence: CAISVGSDGSEQYF. The chain recombines TRBV10-3 with TRBJ2-7; D not certain. Trimming removed 4 bases at V and 7 bases at J, with 17 bases between. The germline CDR1 and CDR2 sequences are ENHRY and SYGVKD. The length of the CDR3 is 14 residues.

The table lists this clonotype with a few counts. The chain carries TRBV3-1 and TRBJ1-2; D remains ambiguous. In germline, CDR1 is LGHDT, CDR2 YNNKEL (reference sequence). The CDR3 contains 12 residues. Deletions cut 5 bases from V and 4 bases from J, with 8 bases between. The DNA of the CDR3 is TGTGCCAGCAGCTCCCTACTCTATGGCTACACCTTC. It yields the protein CASSSLLYGYTF.

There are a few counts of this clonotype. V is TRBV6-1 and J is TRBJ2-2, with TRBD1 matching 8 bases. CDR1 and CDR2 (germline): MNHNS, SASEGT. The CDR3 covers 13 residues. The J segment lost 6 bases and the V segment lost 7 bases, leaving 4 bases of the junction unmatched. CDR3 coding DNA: TGTGCCAGCAAGGCAGGGGGCCCCGGGGAGCTGTTTTTT. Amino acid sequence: CASKAGGPGELFF.